A single sample is the source of the 24 T cell receptor beta chains below, sequenced in a study of vaccination effects on CD4 cells after COVID-19. Sequenced by immunoSEQ multiplex PCR; TCRdb stores in-frame clones only, minus some. The sample records about 73,000 clones, approximately 72% being singletons. These receptors' antigens are unknown. Antigen-specific CD4+ T cell clonotypes were called by their expansion after viral peptide-pool culture in ViraFEST. Following a roughly 11-day culture, CD4+ T cells were purified. Nucleocapsid antibodies stayed negative before and after vaccination, showing no earlier SARS-CoV-2 infection. Sample: CD4+ T cells from PBMCs cultured with HCoV-NL63 spike peptides, taken before COVID-19 vaccination. The receptors were sampled from a human donor who received a COVID-19 vaccine.

The chain uses TRBV9 and TRBJ2-2, with D unresolved. Trimming cost V 1 base and J 5 bases, with 9 bases left between them. CDR3 size: 14 residues. CDR1 is SGDLS, CDR2 YYNGEE, per germline. CDR3 sequence (DNA): TGTGCCAGCAGCGTAACCTCCCAAACCGGGGAGCTGTTTTTT. Translation: CASSVTSQTGELFF.

This chain connects TRBV15 to TRBJ1-6; possible D gene TRBD1, 5 bases. Germline loops: CDR1 LNHNV, CDR2 YYDKDF (reference sequence). The CDR3 has 13 amino acids. Trimming cost V 9 bases and J 9 bases, with 15 bases left between them. CDR3 protein: CATQGPPSSPLHF. The DNA for the CDR3 is TGTGCCACGCAGGGACCTCCGAGTTCACCCCTCCACTTT.

The chain couples TRBV4-2 to TRBJ2-1, with TRBD2 matching over 7 bases. Looked up from germline, CDR1 is LGHNA and CDR2 is YNFKEQ. Trimming removed 3 bases from V and 8 bases from J; junction bases left unmatched: 13. There are 16 residues in the CDR3. CDR3 nucleotide sequence: TGTGCCAGCAGCCAGGAGATGACTAGCCTCCAGTATGAGCAGTTCTTC. Translating it yields CASSQEMTSLQYEQFF.

V and J are TRBV18 and TRBJ2-3; possibly TRBD2 for D (6 bases). Deletions cut 2 bases from V and 3 bases from J, with 15 bases between. The CDR3 is made up of 16 amino acids. Germline V gene data show CDR1 as KGHSH and CDR2 as LQKENI. Here the CDR3 DNA reads TGTGCCAGCTCACCAATGGAGGGGACGGTGACAGATACGCAGTATTTT. Encoded protein: CASSPMEGTVTDTQYF.

The V and J genes are TRBV25-1 and TRBJ2-6, with TRBD1 matching over 11 bases. V trimming: 5 bases; J trimming: 1 base; junction bases outside the gene matches: 4. CDR3 length equals 17 residues. Germline V gives CDR1 MGHDK, CDR2 SYGVNS. CDR3 sequence reads: CASSWTGGISGANVLTF. The CDR3, as DNA: TGTGCCAGCAGTTGGACAGGGGGCATATCTGGGGCCAACGTCCTGACTTTC.

This chain connects TRBV5-4 to TRBJ1-1; unclear D gene. CDR3 size: 12 residues. The germline V gene has CDR1 SGHNT and CDR2 YYREEE (reference sequence). Trimming left V 5 bases short and J 5 bases short, with 10 bases between. For the CDR3, the DNA is TGTGCCAGCAGTTGGGATGGTACTGAAGCTTTCTTT. Translated, it gives CASSWDGTEAFF. Full variable domain (remainder filled in from reference TRBV5-4 and TRBJ1-1): ETGVTQSPTHLIKTRGQQVTLRCSSQSGHNTVSWYQQALGQGPQFIFQYYREEENGRGNFPPRFSGLQFPNYSSELNVNALELDDSALYLCASSWDGTEAFFGQGTRLTVV.

This chain links TRBV6-5 with TRBJ1-2; no reliable D call. Germline-derived CDR1 and CDR2 are MNHEY and SVGAGI. The V end was cut by 5 bases, the J end by 4 bases, with 11 bases between. The CDR3 runs 13 residues. The CDR3 loop reads CASSPFQIYGYTF. The CDR3 DNA is TGTGCCAGCAGTCCGTTCCAGATCTATGGCTACACCTTC.

This chain joins TRBV28 and TRBJ2-7; D is tentatively TRBD1 or TRBD2 (5 bases each). Germline V gene lookup returns CDR1 MDHEN and CDR2 SYDVKM. The CDR3 sequence is 14 residues long. Trimming removed 6 bases from V and 2 bases from J, with 14 bases in between. CDR3 loop: CASSPGTAAYEQYV. For the CDR3, the DNA is TGTGCCAGCAGCCCGGGGACCGCAGCCTACGAGCAGTACGTC.

In this sample, this clone turned up a few times. J is TRBJ2-1 and V is TRBV6-5, with 8 bases lining up with TRBD2. Germline CDR1 is MNHEY and CDR2 is SVGAGI. The V segment lost 3 bases and the J segment 7 bases; nucleotides outside the gene matches: 8. The CDR3 has 15 amino acids. The DNA of the CDR3 is TGTGCCAGCAGTTATTTGGGCGGGGGGAGGAATGAGCAGTTCTTC. The encoded protein is CASSYLGGGRNEQFF.

This chain links TRBV5-1 with TRBJ1-1; D unclear. CDR1 and CDR2 from the germline V gene are SGHRS and YFSETQ. V lost 0 bases and J 7 bases, leaving 13 bases between the germline ends. The CDR3 has 14 amino acids. The CDR3 spells CASSLGRDRGEAFF. Here the CDR3 DNA reads TGCGCCAGCAGCTTGGGCCGGGATCGGGGTGAAGCTTTCTTT.

This clone was counted once. V is TRBV6-2 or TRBV6-3 and J is TRBJ1-3; no clear D gene. Germline values: CDR1 MNHEY, CDR2 SVGEGT. V was cut by 5 bases and J by 0 bases, with 8 bases left in between. The CDR3 runs to 14 residues. The DNA for the CDR3 is TGTGCCAGCAGTCCACGCAACTCTGGAAACACCATATATTTT. Amino acid sequence: CASSPRNSGNTIYF.

This chain uses TRBV9 with TRBJ2-1; 7 bases line up with TRBD1. Per the germline V gene, CDR1 is SGDLS and CDR2 is YYNGEE. V was pared by 3 bases and J by 6 bases, with 15 bases of the junction left unmatched. The CDR3 sequence is 17 residues long. CDR3 bases: TGTGCCAGCAGCGACCGGGACAGTTTTTTTCGGGGCAATGAGCAGTTCTTC. It translates to CASSDRDSFFRGNEQFF.

The chain is built from TRBV27 and TRBJ2-5; D is possibly TRBD2 (5 bases). The CDR3 has 16 residues. Trimming took off 8 bases at V and 1 base at J, with 20 bases between the two ends. CDR1 is MNHEY, CDR2 SMNVEV, per germline (reference sequence). In DNA, the CDR3 is TGTGCCAGCGGGTTATATGGTGGCGGGCTCCAAGAGACCCAGTACTTC. Residues: CASGLYGGGLQETQYF.

This chain uses TRBV6-5 with TRBJ1-2, with D perhaps matching TRBD1 (6 bases). The CDR3 is 15 residues long. The V end lost 11 bases, the J end lost 5 bases, and 24 bases lay between the germline ends. In germline, CDR1 is MNHEY, CDR2 SVGAGI. The CDR3 is CAVGAGEHGSYGYTF. The CDR3 DNA is TGTGCCGTCGGAGCAGGGGAGCATGGGTCGTATGGCTACACCTTC.

The V call is TRBV7-2, the J call TRBJ1-6; 7 nucleotides line up with TRBD1. CDR1 and CDR2 from the germline V gene are SGHTA and FQGNSA. The CDR3 sequence is 13 residues long. V lost 7 bases, J lost 8 bases, and 5 bases stayed unmatched. This CDR3 is CASTWDSYSPLHF. The CDR3 DNA reads as TGTGCCAGCACCTGGGACAGCTATTCACCCCTCCACTTT.

This clone came up a few times. The chain employs TRBV5-5 and TRBJ2-7, with unresolved D. Germline lookup yields CDR1 SGHKS and CDR2 YYEKEE (reference sequence). This CDR3 has 14 amino acids. The V end was cut by 4 bases, the J end by 2 bases, with 13 bases between. Here the CDR3 DNA reads TGTGCCAGCAGCGCGCCAGACGTAGCCTACGAGCAGTACGTC. Amino acid sequence: CASSAPDVAYEQYV.

The gene calls are TRBV20-1 and TRBJ2-5; perhaps TRBD2 as D (6 bases). V lost 7 bases and J 5 bases, leaving 11 bases between the germline ends. The CDR3 runs 11 residues. Per the germline V gene, CDR1 is DFQATT and CDR2 is SNEGSKA (reference sequence). The CDR3 DNA follows: TGCAGTGGAAGGGAGGCGGAGACCCAGTACTTC. It yields the protein CSGREAETQYF.

The chain has TRBV5-1 and TRBJ2-1; 7 bases line up with TRBD2. Trimming took 1 base from V and 0 from J; bases not matched to a gene: 4. This CDR3 has 16 residues. Germline CDR1 and CDR2: SGHRS and YFSETQ. The CDR3 reads CASSLRAGSSYNEQFF. For the CDR3, the DNA is TGCGCCAGCAGCTTGAGAGCGGGGAGCTCCTACAATGAGCAGTTCTTC.

V gene TRBV5-1 combines with J gene TRBJ1-2; no clear D gene. Germline V gene sequence: CDR1 SGHRS, CDR2 YFSETQ. The V gene lost 0 bases and the J gene lost 4 bases, with 10 bases spanning the gap. This CDR3 has 14 residues. CDR3 sequence: CASSLGLTTYGYTF. CDR3 nucleotides: TGCGCCAGCAGCTTGGGACTGACAACCTATGGCTACACCTTC. The variable domain in full, with the rest retrieved from reference TRBV5-1 and TRBJ1-2, is KAGVTQTPRYLIKTRGQQVTLSCSPISGHRSVSWYQQTPGQGLQFLFEYFSETQRNKGNFPGRFSGRQFSNSRSEMNVSTLELGDSALYLCASSLGLTTYGYTFGSGTRLTVV.

This clone was seen just once. The chain uses TRBV5-1 and TRBJ2-5, with a tentative D call TRBD1 (5 bases). Per the germline V gene, CDR1 is SGHRS and CDR2 is YFSETQ. Trimming removed 4 bases at V and 0 bases at J, with 10 bases between. CDR3 length: 14 amino acids. The CDR3 nucleotides read TGCGCCAGCAGCGCAGGGTCGTACCAAGAGACCCAGTACTTC. It yields the protein CASSAGSYQETQYF.

Details on this clone: At the DNA level, this CDR3 is encoded by other sequences in the same sample as well. The CDR3 coding sequence is TGTGCCAGTAGCTCGGCTGATTCTGGAAACACCATATATTTT. This gives the protein CASSSADSGNTIYF. The chain uses TRBV19 and TRBJ1-3; D is unresolved. The CDR3 is 14 amino acids. Between the trimmed V and J ends, which lost 6 bases and 1 base, there was a span of 10 bases. Germline CDR1 is LNHDA and CDR2 is SQIVND (reference sequence).

V is TRBV6-5 and J is TRBJ2-5, with a weak D call TRBD2 (5 bases). The CDR3 is 15 residues long. Germline V gene data show CDR1 as MNHEY and CDR2 as SVGAGI. Trimming pared 4 bases from V and 2 bases from J, leaving 14 bases between. CDR3 sequence (DNA): TGTGCCAGCAGTTCCCTAACTAGGGAACAAGAGACCCAGTACTTC. It specifies CASSSLTREQETQYF.

This chain's CDR3 is CANAQLTGGLIQETQYF. The CDR3 nucleotides read TGTGCCAACGCCCAACTTACAGGGGGCTTAATCCAAGAGACCCAGTACTTC. The rearrangement links TRBV2 to TRBJ2-5, with TRBD1 matching 9 bases. The junction had 16 bases not matched to a gene; V was cut back by 10 bases and J by 1 base. Germline CDR1 reads SNHLY; CDR2 reads FYNNEI. The CDR3 extends over 17 amino acids.

The genes are TRBV6-5 and TRBJ1-5, with D hard to call. The ends were cut back, 6 bases at V and 0 bases at J, with 12 bases in the middle. The CDR3 contains 15 residues. Germline V gene data show CDR1 as MNHEY and CDR2 as SVGAGI. The CDR3 nucleotides read TGTGCCAGCAGCCGCAGTGACGCTAGCAATCAGCCCCAGCATTTT. Its translation: CASSRSDASNQPQHF.